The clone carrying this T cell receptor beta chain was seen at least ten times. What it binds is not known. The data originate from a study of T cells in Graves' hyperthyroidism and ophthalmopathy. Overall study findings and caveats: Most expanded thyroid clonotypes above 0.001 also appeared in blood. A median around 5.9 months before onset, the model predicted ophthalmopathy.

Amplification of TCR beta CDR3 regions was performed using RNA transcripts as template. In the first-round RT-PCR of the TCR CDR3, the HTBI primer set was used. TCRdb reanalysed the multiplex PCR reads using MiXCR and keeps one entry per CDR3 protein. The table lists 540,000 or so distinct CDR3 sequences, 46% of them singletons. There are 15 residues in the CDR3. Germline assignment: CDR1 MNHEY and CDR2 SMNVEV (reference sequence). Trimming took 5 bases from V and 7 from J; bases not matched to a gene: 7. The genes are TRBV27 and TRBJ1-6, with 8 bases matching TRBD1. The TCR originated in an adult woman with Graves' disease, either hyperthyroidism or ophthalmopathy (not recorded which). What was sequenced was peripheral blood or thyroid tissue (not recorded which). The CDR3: CASSLDRGRNSPLHF. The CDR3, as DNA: TGTGCCAGCAGTCTAGACAGGGGTAGGAATTCACCCCTCCACTTT.